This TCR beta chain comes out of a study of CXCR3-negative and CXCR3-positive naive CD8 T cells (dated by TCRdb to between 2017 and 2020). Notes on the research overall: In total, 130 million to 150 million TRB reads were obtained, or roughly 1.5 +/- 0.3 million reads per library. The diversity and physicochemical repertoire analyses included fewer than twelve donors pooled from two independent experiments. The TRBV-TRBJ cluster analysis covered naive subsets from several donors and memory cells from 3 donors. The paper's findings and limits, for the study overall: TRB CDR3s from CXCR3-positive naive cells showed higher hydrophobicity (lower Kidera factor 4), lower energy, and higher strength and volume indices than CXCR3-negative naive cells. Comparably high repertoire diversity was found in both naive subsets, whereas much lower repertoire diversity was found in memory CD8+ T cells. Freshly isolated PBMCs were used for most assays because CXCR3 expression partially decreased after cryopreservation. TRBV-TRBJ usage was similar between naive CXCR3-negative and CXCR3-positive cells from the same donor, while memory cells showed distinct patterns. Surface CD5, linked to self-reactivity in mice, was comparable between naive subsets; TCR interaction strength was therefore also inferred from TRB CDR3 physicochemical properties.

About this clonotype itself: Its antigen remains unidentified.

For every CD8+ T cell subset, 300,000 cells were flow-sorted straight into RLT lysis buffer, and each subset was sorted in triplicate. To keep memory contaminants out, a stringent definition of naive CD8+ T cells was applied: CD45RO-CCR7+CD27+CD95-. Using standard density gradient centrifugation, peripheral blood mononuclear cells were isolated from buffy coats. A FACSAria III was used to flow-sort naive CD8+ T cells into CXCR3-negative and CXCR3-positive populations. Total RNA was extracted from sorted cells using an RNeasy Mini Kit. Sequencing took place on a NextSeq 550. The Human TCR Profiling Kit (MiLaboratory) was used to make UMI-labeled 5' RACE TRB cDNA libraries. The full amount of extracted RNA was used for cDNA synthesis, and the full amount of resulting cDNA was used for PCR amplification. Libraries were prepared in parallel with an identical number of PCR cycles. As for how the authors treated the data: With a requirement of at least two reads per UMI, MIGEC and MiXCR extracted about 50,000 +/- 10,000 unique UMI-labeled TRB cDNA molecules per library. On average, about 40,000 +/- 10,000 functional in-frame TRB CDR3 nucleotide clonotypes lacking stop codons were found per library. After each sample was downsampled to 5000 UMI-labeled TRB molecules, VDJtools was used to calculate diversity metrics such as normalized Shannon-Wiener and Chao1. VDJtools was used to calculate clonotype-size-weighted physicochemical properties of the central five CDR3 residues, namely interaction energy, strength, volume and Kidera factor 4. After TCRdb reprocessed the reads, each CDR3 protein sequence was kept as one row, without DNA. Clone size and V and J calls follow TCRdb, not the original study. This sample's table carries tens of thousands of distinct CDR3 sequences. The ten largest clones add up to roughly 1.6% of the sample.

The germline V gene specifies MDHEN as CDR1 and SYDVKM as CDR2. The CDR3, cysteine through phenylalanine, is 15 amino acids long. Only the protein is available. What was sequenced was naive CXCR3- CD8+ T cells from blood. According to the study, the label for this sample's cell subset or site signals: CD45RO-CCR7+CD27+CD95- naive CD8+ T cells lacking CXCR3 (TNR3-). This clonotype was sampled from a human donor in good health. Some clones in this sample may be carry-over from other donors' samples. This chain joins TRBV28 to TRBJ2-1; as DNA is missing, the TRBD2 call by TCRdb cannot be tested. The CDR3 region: CASSFRGTRDHEQFF.